These T cell receptor beta chains were read from a single sample in a study of blood T cell repertoires in COVID-19. Sequencing used immunoSEQ multiplex PCR; TCRdb keeps in-frame clones, though not all of them. Here the sample spans 200,000 to 250,000 clones, around 84% being singletons. The specimen sequenced was peripheral blood. The source of these receptors is a man aged 45 to 65 with COVID-19, enrolled during active disease. The CDR3 runs from the conserved cysteine through the conserved F or W. The D gene is left open where the match is weak. Clone size is given for some rows only: seen once, a few or many times, or a class if the clone is expanded.

TRBJ2-2	19	NA	few	TRBV27	TGTGCCAGCAGTTTATGGGGAACCTCCGGGACAACGAACACCGGGGAGCTGTTTTTT	CASSLWGTSGTTNTGELFF
TRBJ2-7	15	TRBD1	NA	TRBV6-2/TRBV6-3	TGTGCCAGCAGTTACGGCACAGGGGGTTCCTACGAGCAGTACTTC	CASSYGTGGSYEQYF
TRBJ2-3	15	NA	few	TRBV2	TGTGCCAGCCGGGGACAACTCGGACACACAGATACGCAGTATTTT	CASRGQLGHTDTQYF
TRBJ2-2	21	TRBD2	NA	TRBV4-1	TGCGCCAGCAGCCAAGATCCTTACGGGCTAGCGGGAGGGCCCACCACCGGGGAGCTGTTTTTT	CASSQDPYGLAGGPTTGELFF
TRBJ1-2	14	NA	NA	TRBV7-9	TGTGCCAGCAGCTTTATAACGGCCCCAGGGGGCTACACCTTC	CASSFITAPGGYTF
TRBJ2-3	17	TRBD2	NA	TRBV29-1	TGCAGCGCCTCCGGGACTAGCGTCGAATCTAGCACAGATACGCAGTATTTT	CSASGTSVESSTDTQYF
TRBJ2-1	16	NA	NA	TRBV3-1/TRBV3-2	TGTGCCAGCAGCCAAGATGTCAGGGTTTGGTCGAATGAGCAGTTCTTC	CASSQDVRVWSNEQFF
TRBJ1-1	13	NA	NA	TRBV5-5	TGTGCCAGCAGCTTGGAGGAGGGAACTGAAGCTTTCTTT	CASSLEEGTEAFF
TRBJ1-2	15	NA	NA	TRBV4-2	TGTGCCAGCAGCCAAGATCTCGGGATTAACTATGGCTACACCTTC	CASSQDLGINYGYTF
TRBJ1-6	16	TRBD1	once	TRBV3-1/TRBV3-2	TGTGCCAGCAGCCAAGACGCCGGGACAGGGAGTTCCACCCTCCACTTT	CASSQDAGTGSSTLHF
TRBJ1-1	15	TRBD1	NA	TRBV19	TGTGCCAGTAGTCCTCAGGGACAGAGAAACACTGAAGCTTTCTTT	CASSPQGQRNTEAFF
TRBJ1-5	12	NA	NA	TRBV19	TGTGCCAGTGCCCCGATGGGCCAGCCCCAGCATTTT	CASAPMGQPQHF
TRBJ2-2	17	TRBD2	NA	TRBV7-3	TGTGCCAGCAGCCGGGGACTAGCGGGGTGGAACACCGGGGAGCTGTTTTTT	CASSRGLAGWNTGELFF
TRBJ2-1	13	TRBD1	NA	TRBV27	TGTGCCAGCAGTCTGGGACAGGGAAATGAGCAGTTCTTC	CASSLGQGNEQFF
TRBJ1-2	14	NA	NA	TRBV7-3	TGTGCCAGCAGCTCCCTCAGCGGGGGGGACCACTACACCTTC	CASSSLSGGDHYTF
TRBJ1-1	16	TRBD1	NA	TRBV6-6	TGTGCCAGCAGCCATCTCCAGGGGGCGCGGGGCACTGAAGCTTTCTTT	CASSHLQGARGTEAFF
TRBJ1-4	15	NA	NA	TRBV6-5	TGTGCCAGCAAAAATCCGGGGGCAACTAATGAAAAACTGTTTTTT	CASKNPGATNEKLFF
TRBJ1-1	13	NA	NA	TRBV6-5	TGTGCCAGCAGTTCCAAGACTAACACTGAAGCTTTCTTT	CASSSKTNTEAFF
TRBJ2-1	15	TRBD2	NA	TRBV7-3	TGTGCCAGCAGCTTAATGAGTAGCGGGAGAAGTGAGCAGTTCTTC	CASSLMSSGRSEQFF
TRBJ2-7	16	TRBD2	NA	TRBV6-6	TGTGCCAGCAGTTACGGGGCTAGCGGGAGATTCTACGAGCAGTACTTC	CASSYGASGRFYEQYF
TRBJ2-5	15	NA	NA	TRBV11-2	TGTGCCAGCAGCTTAGGCGGGACTCACCAAGAGACCCAGTACTTC	CASSLGGTHQETQYF
TRBJ2-6	19	TRBD1	NA	TRBV6-2/TRBV6-3	TGTGCCAGCAGTTATAGTACGACAGGGGCCGCGAGAGGGGCCAACGTCCTGACTTTC	CASSYSTTGAARGANVLTF
TRBJ2-3	15	TRBD1	NA	TRBV7-3	TGTGCCAGCAGCCAAGGGCAGGGGGCGACAGATACGCAGTATTTT	CASSQGQGATDTQYF
TRBJ1-3	15	TRBD1	NA	TRBV25-1	TGTGCCAGCAGCCCGAGGACAGGGGGCCCCAGCACCATATATTTT	CASSPRTGGPSTIYF
TRBJ1-4	17	NA	NA	TRBV19	TGTGCCAGTAGCCCGGACATAAGAAAGAATCATAATGAAAAACTGTTTTTT	CASSPDIRKNHNEKLFF
TRBJ2-7	16	NA	NA	TRBV7-3	TGTGCCAGCAGCTTAACTGGCCCCAGTCTCCAATACGAGCAGTACTTC	CASSLTGPSLQYEQYF
TRBJ2-3	19	TRBD2	NA	TRBV5-4	TGTGCCAGCAGCTTGGGCTCTAGCGGGTCCGGATCTAGCACAGATACGCAGTATTTT	CASSLGSSGSGSSTDTQYF
TRBJ2-2	15	NA	NA	TRBV27	TGTGCCAGCAATCGCGCGGGGTCTGTAGCCGGGGAGCTGTTTTTT	CASNRAGSVAGELFF
TRBJ2-1	14	NA	NA	TRBV3-1/TRBV3-2	TGTGCCAGCTCTCAAGGAGGTTCTCCCAATGAGCAGTTCTTC	CASSQGGSPNEQFF
TRBJ2-1	18	NA	few	TRBV21-1	TGTGCCAGCAGCAAAGTAGCCCAAGACTGGGGGGAAATGAATGAGCAGTTCTTC	CASSKVAQDWGEMNEQFF
TRBJ2-2	13	TRBD1	NA	TRBV9	TGTGCCAGCAGCGGACAGGGGGCCGGGGAGCTGTTTTTT	CASSGQGAGELFF
TRBJ2-7	19	NA	few	TRBV27	TGTGCCAGCAGTTTATCGATGTCTAGTGGAAACTTCGTAACCTACGAGCAGTACTTC	CASSLSMSSGNFVTYEQYF
TRBJ1-2	17	TRBD1	NA	TRBV6-1	TGTGCCAGCAGTGAAGTAACAGGGGGCGCGTCTAACTATGGCTACACCTTC	CASSEVTGGASNYGYTF
TRBJ2-7	14	TRBD1	NA	TRBV19	TGTGCCAGTAGTATGGCAGGGGGCTCCTACGAGCAGTACTTC	CASSMAGGSYEQYF
TRBJ2-1	14	NA	once	TRBV15	TGTGCCACCAGCAGAGATCGGACTTACAATGAGCAGTTCTTC	CATSRDRTYNEQFF
TRBJ2-7	15	TRBD1	NA	TRBV4-1	TGCGCCAGCAGAGATCGGGACAGCCATACCTACGAGCAGTACTTC	CASRDRDSHTYEQYF
TRBJ1-1	14	NA	NA	TRBV28	TGTGCCAGCAGTTTTTCAGGGATGAACACTGAAGCTTTCTTT	CASSFSGMNTEAFF
TRBJ2-3	15	NA	once	TRBV10-1	TGCGCCAGCAGTGAGTCTGGGGCGAAGGCAGATACGCAGTATTTT	CASSESGAKADTQYF
TRBJ1-1	15	NA	NA	TRBV7-9	TGTGCCAGCAGCTTAGAGGCGGACTATGGGACTGAAGCTTTCTTT	CASSLEADYGTEAFF
TRBJ2-7	14	TRBD1	NA	TRBV7-2	TGTGCCAGCAGCAAGACAGGGGATGCCTACGAGCAGTACTTC	CASSKTGDAYEQYF
TRBJ1-5	13	TRBD1	few	TRBV6-6	TGTGCCAGCAGCAGTGGACAGGGGGCTGCCCAGCATTTT	CASSSGQGAAQHF
TRBJ2-7	14	NA	NA	TRBV5-5	TGTGCCAGCAGCTTGGGAAGGGGCCCCTACGAGCAGTACTTC	CASSLGRGPYEQYF
TRBJ2-1	12	NA	NA	TRBV29-1	TGCAGCGCAGGGACATATGTAGATGAGCAGTTCTTC	CSAGTYVDEQFF
TRBJ1-6	15	NA	NA	TRBV11-2	TGTGCCAGCAGCTTACACGGGCCAGGGCTCACCACCCTCCACTTT	CASSLHGPGLTTLHF
TRBJ2-5	14	NA	NA	TRBV6-2/TRBV6-3	TGTGCCAGCAGTTACCCAGCGGGCCAAGAGACCCAGTACTTC	CASSYPAGQETQYF
TRBJ2-5	16	NA	NA	TRBV5-1	TGCGCCAGCAGCCAGCGAGCCGGCAGACCCCAAGAGACCCAGTACTTC	CASSQRAGRPQETQYF
TRBJ1-1	13	NA	NA	TRBV25-1	TGTGCCAGCAGTGAAGGGGCCGGGCAAAGTGCTTTCTTT	CASSEGAGQSAFF
TRBJ2-3	14	TRBD2	few	TRBV19	TGTGCCAGTTCACCGGGACTAGCTACAGATACGCAGTATTTT	CASSPGLATDTQYF
TRBJ2-2	15	TRBD2	NA	TRBV2	TGTGCCAGCGGGGGACTAGCGTTGAACACCGGGGAGCTGTTTTTT	CASGGLALNTGELFF
TRBJ2-5	10	NA	NA	TRBV29-1	TGCAGCGTTGTCACAGGGACGCAGTACTTC	CSVVTGTQYF
TRBJ1-5	13	TRBD1	once	TRBV18	TGTGCCAGCCAGGGACAGGGGAATCAGCCCCAGCATTTT	CASQGQGNQPQHF
TRBJ1-1	14	NA	NA	TRBV7-9	TGTGCCAGCAGCTTAGCTGGGGCGGTCGCTGAAGCTTTCTTT	CASSLAGAVAEAFF
TRBJ1-1	15	TRBD1	NA	TRBV4-1	TGCGCCAGCAGCCAAGATCTGACAGGGGTCACTGAAGCTTTCTTT	CASSQDLTGVTEAFF
TRBJ2-2	16	TRBD2	NA	TRBV24-1	TGTGCCACCAGTGATAGGAGCGGGGGTAACACCGGGGAGCTGTTTTTT	CATSDRSGGNTGELFF
TRBJ2-1	16	TRBD2	NA	TRBV27	TGTGCCAGCAGTTTAAGCCCTCTAGCGGGGTACAATGAGCAGTTCTTC	CASSLSPLAGYNEQFF
TRBJ1-1	13	NA	NA	TRBV7-3	TGTGCCAGCAGCCCACAGGTGAACACTGAAGCTTTCTTT	CASSPQVNTEAFF
TRBJ2-7	16	NA	NA	TRBV5-1	TGCGCCAGCAGCTATCTGAGCAGGGGTGAGTCCTACGAGCAGTACTTC	CASSYLSRGESYEQYF
TRBJ1-2	15	NA	NA	TRBV28	TGTGCCAGCAGTTTAAGTCGGAGTTTTAACTATGGCTACACCTTC	CASSLSRSFNYGYTF